Below are 17 T cell receptor beta chains sequenced from a single sample in a study of cytomegalovirus exposure and HLA in healthy donors. PCR primers comprised 60 Vbeta and 13 Jbeta primers. The repertoire was sequenced with immunoSEQ multiplex PCR; TCRdb's copy has only in-frame clones and lacks some. The table has 60,000 to 70,000 clones, 75% seen once. Sequencing input: PBMCs. The receptors were sampled from a man aged 60-69 years in good health and CMV-seropositive.

The chain recombines TRBV5-1 with TRBJ2-3; 7 bases fit TRBD2. The V gene's germline CDR1 is SGHRS and CDR2 YFSETQ. J lost 1 base, V lost 7 bases, and 12 bases had no gene match. CDR3 length: 16 residues. CDR3 loop: CASLPGSTSGTDTQYF. Written as DNA, the CDR3 is TGCGCCAGCCTGCCGGGTTCTACTAGCGGCACAGATACGCAGTATTTT.

The chain recombines TRBV18 with TRBJ2-6, with D maybe TRBD2 (7 bases). V was cut by 2 bases and J by 1 base, with 12 bases left in between. This CDR3 is built from 17 residues. Germline V gives CDR1 KGHSH, CDR2 LQKENI. Here the CDR3 DNA reads TGTGCCAGCTCACCAGGGGGGGCCCTTTCTGGGGCCAACGTCCTGACTTTC. It encodes CASSPGGALSGANVLTF. The whole variable domain, filled in from reference TRBV18 and TRBJ2-6, reads NAGVMQNPRHLVRRRGQEARLRCSPMKGHSHVYWYRQLPEEGLKFMVYLQKENIIDESGMPKERFSAEFPKEGPSILRIQQVVRGDSAAYFCASSPGGALSGANVLTFGAGSRLTVL.

The CDR3 protein is CASSEAFGKKTEAFF. The CDR3 DNA reads TGTGCCAGCAGTGAAGCGTTTGGCAAGAAAACTGAAGCTTTCTTT. This chain links TRBV6-1 with TRBJ1-1; D not resolved. Germline V gene data show CDR1 as MNHNS and CDR2 as SASEGT. This CDR3 has 15 amino acids. Trimming removed 0 bases from V and 5 bases from J, with 13 bases in between.

CDR3 loop: CASTEGGLLNSPLHF. For the CDR3, the DNA is TGTGCCAGCACCGAGGGGGGGCTTTTAAATTCACCCCTCCACTTT. This chain joins TRBV27 and TRBJ1-6, with a possible D match to TRBD1 (6 bases). The length of the CDR3 is 15 residues. CDR1 and CDR2 from the germline V gene are MNHEY and SMNVEV (reference sequence). V was shortened by 7 bases and J by 7 bases, with 17 bases between the two germline ends.

CDR3 loop: CASSSGVISGRQETQYF. CDR3 DNA: TGTGCCAGCAGCTCAGGCGTCATCAGCGGCCGGCAAGAGACCCAGTACTTC. This rearrangement joins TRBV11-2 to TRBJ2-5, with D tentatively TRBD2 (5 bases). The length of the CDR3 is 17 residues. Germline values: CDR1 SGHAT, CDR2 FQNNGV. V shed 4 bases and J shed 2 bases, with 20 bases lying between them.

The chain combines TRBV11-3 with TRBJ1-2; D gene uncertain. V was shortened by 5 bases and J by 2 bases, with 15 bases between the two germline ends. Per the germline V gene, CDR1 is SGHNT and CDR2 is YENEEA. The CDR3 has 15 residues. The chain's CDR3 is CASSPSGGRNYGYTF. The DNA for the CDR3 is TGTGCCAGCAGCCCCTCCGGAGGAAGAAACTATGGCTACACCTTC.

This chain connects TRBV2 to TRBJ2-3, with 10 bases lining up with TRBD2. Germline V gene sequence: CDR1 SNHLY, CDR2 FYNNEI. The V segment lost 3 bases and the J segment 6 bases; nucleotides outside the gene matches: 6. The CDR3 totals 15 residues. CDR3 residues: CASSDQRGGRDTQYF. CDR3 in DNA: TGTGCCAGCAGTGACCAGCGGGGGGGCCGGGATACGCAGTATTTT.

Only a few counts were recorded for this clone. The chain has TRBV6-4 and TRBJ2-5, with 10 bases aligning to TRBD2. The V gene's germline CDR1 is MRHNA and CDR2 SNTAGT. Trimming cost V 5 bases and J 0 bases; bases outside gene matches: 3. The CDR3 consists of 15 residues. Here the CDR3 reads CASSLTSGDQETQYF. Written as DNA, the CDR3 is TGTGCCAGCAGTCTAACTAGCGGGGACCAAGAGACCCAGTACTTC.

The V and J genes are TRBV7-8 and TRBJ1-1; D unclear. Germline CDR1 is SGHVS and CDR2 is FQNEAQ. The CDR3 covers 13 residues. Trimming took 3 bases from V and 2 from J, leaving 7 bases between them. CDR3 loop: CASSFTRNTEAFF. In DNA form, the CDR3 reads TGTGCCAGCAGCTTTACAAGAAACACTGAAGCTTTCTTT. Variable domain in full (rest from reference TRBV7-8 and TRBJ1-1): GAGVSQSPRYKVAKRGQDVALRCDPISGHVSLFWYQQALGQGPEFLTYFQNEAQLDKSGLPSDRFFAERPEGSVSTLKIQRTQQEDSAVYLCASSFTRNTEAFFGQGTRLTVV.

The CDR3 coding sequence is TGTGCCAGCAGCTTCATAAGAGGCCACGAGCAGTACTTC. This codes for CASSFIRGHEQYF. V and J are TRBV7-2 and TRBJ2-7; no definite D call. The V end lost 3 bases, the J end lost 5 bases, and 11 bases lay between the germline ends. The CDR3 is 13 amino acids. CDR1 is SGHTA and CDR2 is FQGNSA in the germline V gene.

The CDR3 here is CASRYRVGGNEQFF. The CDR3 DNA sequence: TGTGCCAGCAGGTACAGGGTAGGGGGCAATGAGCAGTTCTTC. This chain connects TRBV6-5 to TRBJ2-1; tentative D call: TRBD1 (6 bases). Germline CDR1 and CDR2: MNHEY and SVGAGI. The CDR3 sequence is 14 residues long. Between the trimmed V and J ends, which lost 6 bases and 6 bases, there was a span of 15 bases.

This clone turned up a few times. This chain uses TRBV21-1 with TRBJ2-3; the D segment call TRBD1 is taken from the table without a DNA check. TRBV21-1 constitutes a pseudogene. The CDR3 covers 15 residues. The DNA for the CDR3 is TGTGCCAGCAGCAAAGACAGGGCTAGCACAGATACGCAGTATTTT. Amino acids: CASSKDRASTDTQYF.

The gene calls are TRBV11-3 and TRBJ2-7, with D possibly being TRBD2 (6 bases). Trimming pared 5 bases from V and 7 bases from J, leaving 15 bases between. Germline V gives CDR1 SGHNT, CDR2 YENEEA. The CDR3 has 13 residues. CDR3 loop: CASSPPGGREQYF. The CDR3 nucleotides read TGTGCCAGCAGCCCACCCGGGGGTAGGGAGCAGTACTTC. Using reference TRBV11-3 and TRBJ2-7 for the parts outside the CDR3, the full variable domain is EAGVVQSPRYKIIEKKQPVAFWCNPISGHNTLYWYLQNLGQGPELLIRYENEEAVDDSQLPKDRFSAERLKGVDSTLKIQPAELGDSAVYLCASSPPGGREQYFGPGTRLTVT.

The DNA for the CDR3 is TGTGCCAGCAGTTGGCGGGCATCCACCCCCAACTATGGCTACACCTTC. Residues: CASSWRASTPNYGYTF. The J gene is TRBJ1-2, the V gene TRBV27; D is undetermined. The CDR3 contains 16 residues. V lost 4 bases, J lost 2 bases, and 17 bases lay in between. CDR1 MNHEY and CDR2 SMNVEV come from the germline V gene (reference sequence).

The rearrangement links TRBV27 to TRBJ2-1; 7 bases are shared with TRBD2. The CDR3 has 17 residues. Germline V gene lookup returns CDR1 MNHEY and CDR2 SMNVEV (reference sequence). V was clipped by 1 base and J by 2 bases; unmatched bases: 8. CDR3 loop: CASSLFVGGFTYNEQFF. CDR3 DNA sequence: TGTGCCAGCAGTTTATTTGTGGGAGGGTTCACCTACAATGAGCAGTTCTTC.

V is TRBV28 and J is TRBJ1-2, with D possibly matching TRBD1 (6 bases). CDR3 length: 16 amino acids. V lost 2 bases and J 6 bases, leaving 19 bases between the germline ends. Germline CDR1 and CDR2: MDHEN and SYDVKM. The CDR3 loop is CASSLRPGASWDGYTF. CDR3 DNA sequence: TGTGCCAGCAGTTTAAGGCCAGGGGCCTCCTGGGATGGCTACACCTTC.

This chain joins TRBV5-1 and TRBJ2-2; TRBD1 agrees at 8 bases. The germline V gene encodes CDR1 SGHRS and CDR2 YFSETQ. V lost 4 bases and J lost 7; bases outside the gene matches: 15. This CDR3 is 17 amino acids long. The DNA for the CDR3 is TGCGCCAGCAGCCTCTCCGGGACAGGAGGGGTGGTCGGGGAGCTGTTTTTT. Its translation is CASSLSGTGGVVGELFF.